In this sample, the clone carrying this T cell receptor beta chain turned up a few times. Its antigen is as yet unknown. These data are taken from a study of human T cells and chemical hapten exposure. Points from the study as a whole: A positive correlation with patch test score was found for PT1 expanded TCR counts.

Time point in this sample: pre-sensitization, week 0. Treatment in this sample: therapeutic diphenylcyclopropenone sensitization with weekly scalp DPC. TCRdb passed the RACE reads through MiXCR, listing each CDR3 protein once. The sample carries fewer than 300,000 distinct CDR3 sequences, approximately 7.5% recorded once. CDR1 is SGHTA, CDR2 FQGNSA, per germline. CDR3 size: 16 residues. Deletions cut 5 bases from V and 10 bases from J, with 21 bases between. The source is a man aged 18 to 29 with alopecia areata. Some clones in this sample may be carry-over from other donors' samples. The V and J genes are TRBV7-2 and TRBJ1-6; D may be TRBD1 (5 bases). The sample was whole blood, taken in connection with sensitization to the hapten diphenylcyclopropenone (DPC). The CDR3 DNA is TGTGCCAGCAGCATCCAACAGGCTTCACCTAACTCACCCCTCCACTTT. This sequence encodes CASSIQQASPNSPLHF.